The clone carrying this TCR beta chain is a singleton in its sample. Germline V gene lookup returns CDR1 LGHDT and CDR2 YNNKEL (reference sequence). V shed 1 base and J shed 1 base, with 10 bases lying between them. CDR3 length: 15 residues. As processed by the authors: Estimates of nucleated cell counts were drawn from the amplification of reference gene primers. Some clones are missing from TCRdb's copy, which holds only in-frame ones; the method was immunoSEQ multiplex PCR. The D gene and trimming were derived from the DNA, and the V and J assignments and clone size from that table. The sample holds around 100,000 clones, roughly 80% seen once. This specimen comes from a study of blood T cell repertoires in COVID-19.

The sequencing input was peripheral blood. This TCR was recovered from a man aged 60-69 years with acute or convalescent COVID-19. V is TRBV3-1 (or the pseudogene TRBV3-2) and J is TRBJ1-1, with no clear D. The DNA of the CDR3 is TGTGCCAGCAGCCAAGGTAATGAGAGGAACACTGAAGCTTTCTTT. Translating gives CASSQGNERNTEAFF.